Reported below is one T cell receptor beta chain. These data belong to a study of OX40 agonist ivuxolimab in advanced cancers. Profiled with immunoSEQ multiplex PCR; TCRdb holds only in-frame clones, not every one. The sample holds tens of thousands of clones, more than 90% seen once. Germline loops: CDR1 WNHNN, CDR2 SYGVQD (reference sequence). This CDR3 has 15 residues. V lost 2 bases, J lost 3 bases, and 4 bases stayed unmatched. The chain couples TRBV10-1 to TRBJ1-1; TRBD1 aligns across 9 bases. The receptor's source is an adult with an advanced solid tumor such as melanoma, head and neck, liver or kidney cancer. Sample: CD4+ or CD8+ T cells sorted from blood, taken in a trial of the OX40 agonist ivuxolimab. The CDR3 sequence: CASSETGGSDTEAFF. CDR3 DNA: TGCGCCAGCAGTGAGACAGGGGGCTCGGACACTGAAGCTTTCTTT.